These T cell receptor beta chains were read from a single sample in a study of blood T cell repertoires in COVID-19. Produced via immunoSEQ multiplex PCR; TCRdb's table is partial and in-frame only. The profile shows hundreds of thousands of clones, around 86% of them singletons. The sequenced material came from PBMCs or T cells enriched from blood (not recorded which). All receptors come from a man aged 55-75 years who had recovered from COVID-19. Each CDR3 is given with its conserved first and last residue. Each record gives: V gene, CDR3 protein.

V: TRBV2; CDR3: CASSTDRGGNQPQHF
V: TRBV4-1; CDR3: CASSQDSRAGGYGTEAFF
V: TRBV3-1/TRBV3-2; CDR3: CASSPVPPYTDTQYF
V: TRBV7-2; CDR3: CASSPGTSLGEQYF
V: TRBV5-4; CDR3: CASMGQGFGTDTQYF
V: TRBV9; CDR3: CASSDPGSSSTDTQYF
V: TRBV7-3; CDR3: CASSLGQGETQYF
V: TRBV6-5; CDR3: CASRSDRSSTGELFF
V: TRBV4-3; CDR3: CASSQDLGTGHGETQYF
V: TRBV25-1; CDR3: CASSEDGQGGGYTF
V: TRBV12-3/TRBV12-4; CDR3: CASSFQGGEKLFF
V: TRBV28; CDR3: CASSLPGTGGRYGYTF
V: TRBV28; CDR3: CASGSGAVIYEQYF
V: TRBV9; CDR3: CASSPYLDSYEQYF
V: TRBV5-1; CDR3: CASSLAGTLDSGNTIYF
V: TRBV18; CDR3: CASSPLTGAGRPINEQFF
V: TRBV5-6; CDR3: CASSSLQSRNQPQHF
V: TRBV4-3; CDR3: CASSQVRGQTSGHEQYF
V: TRBV19; CDR3: CASSIWRGSNQPQHF
V: TRBV7-3; CDR3: CASSLDRPNPNSPLHF
V: TRBV7-9; CDR3: CASSLKAGVDEQYF
V: TRBV6-2/TRBV6-3; CDR3: CASSYSMDRGQTDTQYF
V: TRBV6-5; CDR3: CASSYASGVGQPQHF
V: TRBV7-9; CDR3: CASSLGGGYEQYF
V: TRBV30; CDR3: CAWSVHRATNEKLFF